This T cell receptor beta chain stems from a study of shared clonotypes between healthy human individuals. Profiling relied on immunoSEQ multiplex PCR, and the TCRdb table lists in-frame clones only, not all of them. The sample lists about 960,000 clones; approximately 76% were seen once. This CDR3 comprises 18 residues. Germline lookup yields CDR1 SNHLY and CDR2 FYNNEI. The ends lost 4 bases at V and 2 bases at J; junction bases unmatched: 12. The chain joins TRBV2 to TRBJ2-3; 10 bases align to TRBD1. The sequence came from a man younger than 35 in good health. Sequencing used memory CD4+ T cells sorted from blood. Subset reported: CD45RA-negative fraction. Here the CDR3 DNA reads TGTGCCAGCAGTGTCCACCAGCGACAGGGGGCGTACACAGATACGCAGTATTTT. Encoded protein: CASSVHQRQGAYTDTQYF.